This T cell receptor (beta chain) was sequenced during a study of cytomegalovirus exposure and HLA in healthy donors. Healthy donors of bone marrow made up the group. The germline gives CDR1 SQVTM, CDR2 ANQGSEA. V shed 5 bases and J 6 bases; nucleotides not matched to a gene: 8. The CDR3 runs to 14 residues. On this clone: Antigen unknown.

Study-wide findings and caveats: TCR association rates varied by HLA locus in a later analysis, with DRB1 highest and HLA-C lowest. According to a later analysis, donors in an Asian-associated ancestry cluster reportedly had fewer N-insertions than the roughly 640-donor mean.

The PCR made use of 60 Vbeta and 13 Jbeta primers. TCRdb's copy holds only in-frame clones and misses some; the assay was immunoSEQ multiplex PCR. The sample comprises about 120,000 clones, 79% of which are singletons, and around 4.3% rests with the top ten. The sequence was obtained from a man aged 25 to 40 in good health and CMV-seropositive. The J gene is TRBJ1-2, the V gene TRBV29-1; 11 bases are shared with TRBD1. Sample: PBMCs. CDR3 residues: CSVQRGQGAHGYTF. The DNA for the CDR3 is TGCAGCGTTCAGAGAGGACAGGGGGCTCATGGCTACACCTTC.